The 22 T cell receptor beta chains presented below share a single source sample, sequenced in a study of identifying expanded T cells in peripheral blood. Sequencing used immunoSEQ multiplex PCR; TCRdb keeps in-frame clones, though not all of them. The sample lists around 130,000 clones; 80% to 90% were seen once. The sample was blood. The receptors stem from a person between 18 and 69 years old in good health.

The chain couples TRBV6-5 to TRBJ2-7; 7 positions match TRBD1. From germline, CDR1 is MNHEY and CDR2 SVGAGI. Trimming at V came to 6 bases and at J to 0 bases, leaving 5 bases not matched to a gene. The CDR3 spans 14 residues. The CDR3 here is CASSQTGNSYEQYF. CDR3 nucleotide sequence: TGTGCCAGCAGCCAGACAGGGAACTCCTACGAGCAGTACTTC.

The genes are TRBV29-1 and TRBJ1-4; D not resolved. Germline V gene lookup returns CDR1 SQVTM and CDR2 ANQGSEA. The CDR3 is 14 residues long. V was pared by 1 base and J by 10 bases, with 16 bases between. The DNA for the CDR3 is TGCAGCGTTGAAGTTTCCTATTTCCGGGGAAAACTGTTTTTT. Translating it yields CSVEVSYFRGKLFF.

The V gene is TRBV14, the J gene TRBJ2-7; D is perhaps TRBD2 (6 bases). CDR3 length equals 16 residues. The germline CDR1 and CDR2 sequences are SGHDN and FVKESK. Trimming cost V 0 bases and J 7 bases, with 19 bases left between them. This CDR3 reads CASSQDRWTTNREQYF. In DNA, the CDR3 is TGTGCCAGCAGCCAAGATAGGTGGACTACGAATAGGGAGCAGTACTTC.

The V gene is TRBV27, the J gene TRBJ2-5; D may be TRBD2 (6 bases). Trimming pared 3 bases from V and 2 bases from J, leaving 13 bases between. Germline V lookup: CDR1 MNHEY, CDR2 SMNVEV (reference sequence). The CDR3 contains 15 residues. Here the CDR3 reads CASSFMAGRQETQYF. The CDR3 region has the DNA TGTGCCAGCAGTTTTATGGCGGGGCGGCAAGAGACCCAGTACTTC.

This clone came up a few times. This chain uses TRBV18 with TRBJ1-4; D ambiguous. Trimming left V 1 base short and J 0 bases short, with 15 bases between. This CDR3 spans 18 amino acids. Germline CDR1 KGHSH, CDR2 LQKENI. The CDR3 nucleotides read TGTGCCAGCTCACCACGCCCCGACGCATTCTCAACTAATGAAAAACTGTTTTTT. This codes for CASSPRPDAFSTNEKLFF.

The CDR3 nucleotides read TGTGCCAGCTCACCAGCAAATAATCAGCCCCAGCATTTT. This gives the protein CASSPANNQPQHF. The V gene is TRBV18, the J gene TRBJ1-5, with D hard to call. Per germline, CDR1 KGHSH and CDR2 LQKENI. Trimming cost V 2 bases and J 4 bases, with 6 bases left between them. The CDR3 consists of 13 residues.

The V and J genes are TRBV6-1 and TRBJ2-3; D may correspond to TRBD1 or TRBD2 (5 bases each). CDR1 is MNHNS, CDR2 SASEGT, per germline. The V and J ends lost 5 bases and 3 bases respectively, with 15 bases between them. The CDR3 runs 15 residues. The CDR3, as DNA: TGTGCCAGCAGTTTAGGGGACGTCCGAACAGATACGCAGTATTTT. Protein product: CASSLGDVRTDTQYF.

The J gene is TRBJ1-1, the V gene TRBV6-4; D not certain. The germline gives CDR1 MRHNA, CDR2 SNTAGT. The CDR3 is made up of 13 amino acids. V was trimmed by 3 bases and J by 0 bases, leaving 5 bases between them. The CDR3 bases are TGTGCCAGCAGTGAGCAAGTGAACACTGAAGCTTTCTTT. Translated: CASSEQVNTEAFF.

The V call is TRBV11-2, the J call TRBJ1-2; 9 bases align to TRBD1. With V trimmed by 6 bases and J by 10 bases, 12 bases remained unmatched. The CDR3 runs 14 residues. CDR1 and CDR2 (germline): SGHAT, FQNNGV. The CDR3 nucleotides read TGTGCCAGCAGATTACCGGGACAGGGACTTGTCTACACCTTC. This encodes CASRLPGQGLVYTF.

This clone was counted once. The chain has TRBV7-2 and TRBJ1-1; TRBD1 might be the D (5 bases). The CDR3 runs 14 residues. Germline CDR1 is SGHTA and CDR2 is FQGNSA. V lost 1 base and J 4 bases, leaving 10 bases between the germline ends. CDR3 in DNA: TGTGCCAGCAGCTTAGATGGTCAGGGCACTGAAGCTTTCTTT. This gives the protein CASSLDGQGTEAFF.

The chain has TRBV18 and TRBJ2-2; 7 nucleotides line up with TRBD1. Germline V gives CDR1 KGHSH, CDR2 LQKENI. CDR3 size: 16 residues. Trimming at V came to 3 bases and at J to 3 bases, leaving 7 bases not matched to a gene. The CDR3 sequence: CASSPTGTVDTGELFF. DNA for the CDR3: TGTGCCAGCTCACCGACAGGGACGGTGGACACCGGGGAGCTGTTTTTT.

J is TRBJ2-7 and V is TRBV4-2; TRBD1 might be the D (6 bases). Germline V gene sequence: CDR1 LGHNA, CDR2 YNFKEQ. CDR3 length equals 14 residues. The V and J ends lost 5 bases and 5 bases respectively, with 16 bases between them. CDR3 sequence reads: CASSETGTPNEQYF. The DNA of the CDR3 is TGTGCCAGCAGCGAGACAGGAACCCCGAACGAGCAGTACTTC.

This clone was recorded only once. This chain uses TRBV28 with TRBJ1-5; 9 bases agree with TRBD1. Trimming cost V 2 bases and J 2 bases; bases outside gene matches: 10. CDR1 and CDR2 from the germline V gene are MDHEN and SYDVKM. This CDR3 spans 18 amino acids. DNA for the CDR3: TGTGCCAGCAGTTTAACCTATTACAGGGGGCTGGGCAATCAGCCCCAGCATTTT. Translation gives CASSLTYYRGLGNQPQHF.

Only a few counts were recorded for this clone. The chain joins TRBV9 to TRBJ1-1; D gene unclear. Germline V CDR1 and CDR2: SGDLS, YYNGEE. Between the trimmed V and J ends, which lost 0 bases and 0 bases, there was a span of 6 bases. CDR3 length: 14 amino acids. CDR3 in amino acids: CASSVGHLNTEAFF. Here the CDR3 DNA reads TGTGCCAGCAGCGTAGGACACCTGAACACTGAAGCTTTCTTT.

This clone was seen a few times. V usage is TRBV5-1 and J usage is TRBJ1-6; D perhaps matches TRBD1 (5 bases). V lost 2 bases to trimming and J lost 7 bases, with 10 bases between them. CDR1 and CDR2 from the germline V gene are SGHRS and YFSETQ. The CDR3 spans 14 residues. For the CDR3, the DNA is TGCGCCAGCAGCTTCGGGGACCGGAATTCACCCCTCCACTTT. Translated: CASSFGDRNSPLHF.

The gene calls are TRBV7-2 and TRBJ2-5; TRBD2 matches at 14 bases. Trimming cost V 9 bases and J 5 bases; bases outside gene matches: 14. The germline gives CDR1 SGHTA, CDR2 FQGNSA. There are 17 residues in the CDR3. CDR3 nucleotide sequence: TGTGCCAGTACCGTCGGCGGGACTAGCGGGGGCCGGGAGACCCAGTACTTC. It translates to CASTVGGTSGGRETQYF. The variable domain in full, completed from reference TRBV7-2 and TRBJ2-5, reads GAGVSQSPSNKVTEKGKDVELRCDPISGHTALYWYRQSLGQGLEFLIYFQGNSAPDKSGLPSDRFSAERTGGSVSTLTIQRTQQEDSAVYLCASTVGGTSGGRETQYFGPGTRLLVL.

The gene calls are TRBV7-3 and TRBJ1-3; D call uncertain. This CDR3 region has 15 residues. V was pared by 2 bases and J by 0 bases, with 8 bases between. Germline CDR1 reads SGHTA; CDR2 reads FQGTGA. CDR3 DNA: TGTGCCAGCAGCTTAGGGTCCTCCTCTGGAAACACCATATATTTT. Amino acids: CASSLGSSSGNTIYF.

This clone has just a few counts. For the CDR3, the DNA is TGTGCCAGCAGCTCCACTAGGGGGTCTGACGAAGCTTTCTTT. It codes for CASSSTRGSDEAFF. The rearrangement joins TRBV7-3 to TRBJ1-1, with D maybe TRBD1 (6 bases). V was trimmed by 4 bases and J by 8 bases, leaving 17 bases between them. The CDR3 length is 14 residues. The germline V gene has CDR1 SGHTA and CDR2 FQGTGA. The full variable domain, with the rest looked up from reference TRBV7-3 and TRBJ1-1, is GAGVSQTPSNKVTEKGKYVELRCDPISGHTALYWYRQSLGQGPEFLIYFQGTGAADDSGLPNDRFFAVRPEGSVSTLKIQRTERGDSAVYLCASSSTRGSDEAFFGQGTRLTVV.

CDR3 DNA: TGCAGCGTTGGGGTTCAGGGGGGCAATCAGCCCCAGCATTTT. Protein: CSVGVQGGNQPQHF. The chain carries TRBV29-1 and TRBJ1-5, with 7 bases aligning to TRBD1. The CDR3 has 14 residues. Germline values: CDR1 SQVTM, CDR2 ANQGSEA. J lost 2 bases, V lost 4 bases, and 5 bases had no gene match.

The chain recombines TRBV19 with TRBJ1-1, with a possible D match to TRBD1 (5 bases). The V gene's germline CDR1 is LNHDA and CDR2 SQIVND (reference sequence). The CDR3 covers 13 residues. The ends were cut back, 5 bases at V and 10 bases at J, with 17 bases in the middle. CDR3 nucleotides: TGTGCCAGTAGTGCCTATGGGGCCGAGGGAGCTTTCTTT. Its translation: CASSAYGAEGAFF.

The chain recombines TRBV18 with TRBJ1-4; no clear D gene. The germline V and J ends were trimmed by 6 bases and 0 bases, with 11 bases remaining between them. Germline V gene sequence: CDR1 KGHSH, CDR2 LQKENI. The CDR3 sequence is 15 residues long. The CDR3 loop is CASSLNSATNEKLFF. The DNA for the CDR3 is TGTGCCAGCTCCCTCAACAGTGCAACTAATGAAAAACTGTTTTTT.

The rearrangement joins TRBV5-1 to TRBJ2-7; TRBD2 might be the D (6 bases). The length of the CDR3 is 14 residues. Trimming took 5 bases from V and 3 from J, leaving 15 bases between them. The germline V gene has CDR1 SGHRS and CDR2 YFSETQ. CDR3 DNA: TGCGCCAGCAGTAATCAGGGCGGGATCTACGAGCAGTACTTC. This codes for CASSNQGGIYEQYF.